This is a list of T cell receptor beta chains from one sample in a study of cytomegalovirus exposure and HLA in healthy donors. Profiled with immunoSEQ multiplex PCR; TCRdb holds only in-frame clones, not every one. The sample is made up of 150,000 to 200,000 clones, and the top ten hold under 2.5% of it. The specimen sequenced was PBMCs. These receptors all stem from a man aged 25-40 years in good health and CMV-seronegative. Both conserved end residues are trimmed from each CDR3.

v_call	j_call	cdr3_aa
TRBV4-1	TRBJ2-5	ASSQGTGASGIREQY
TRBV6-5	TRBJ1-1	ATRDGMMNTEAF
TRBV6-4	TRBJ2-7	ASSDATGENPYEQY
TRBV5-4	TRBJ2-7	ASSLSGTAYEQY
TRBV6-5	TRBJ1-1	ASSPRTGLNTEAF
TRBV5-1	TRBJ2-7	DSSHGLAGELYEQY
TRBV9	TRBJ2-3	ASSPRGFSSTDTQY
TRBV2	TRBJ1-4	ASSQGLWNEKLF
TRBV7-2	TRBJ2-7	ASSPGTAGEGPYYEQY
TRBV6-5	TRBJ2-7	ASSSGIGLY
TRBV7-9	TRBJ2-7	ASSLSLAGAHYEQY
TRBV11-1	TRBJ2-7	ASSLDRSRAYEQY
TRBV27	TRBJ1-2	ATRAPRAGYT
TRBV27	TRBJ1-2	ASSSQGNYGYT